What follows is one TCR beta chain and its context. Its antigen remains unknown. The data were taken from a study of T cell responses to AZD1222 COVID-19 vaccine. Overall study results and limits: Nearly half of the spike-specific TCRs reportedly recognize variant regions that carry no mutations. A mostly white British donor set with more females was recruited, and clonal diversity was possibly underestimated. Repertoire sampling was restricted to post-peak T cell response timepoints. Spike-spanning, vaccine-associated CD4 TCRs were dominant at 160-218 and 743-854.

CDR3 length: 15 residues. V shed 2 bases and J shed 0 bases, with 10 bases lying between them. Germline CDR1 SGDLS, CDR2 YYNGEE. Method: immunoSEQ multiplex PCR; TCRdb's copy keeps in-frame clones and lacks some. The repertoire has about 92,000 clones, roughly nine tenths of them found once; the top ten carry more than 1.5%. The sequenced sample was peripheral blood, obtained on day 0 of AZD1222 vaccination. The V gene is TRBV9, the J gene TRBJ2-3; TRBD2 is a possible D gene (6 bases). This sequence was found in an adult in good health. The CDR3 sequence is CASSVSGTSTDTQYF. In DNA, the CDR3 is TGTGCCAGCAGCGTTAGCGGCACTAGCACAGATACGCAGTATTTT.